The entry that follows covers one T cell receptor beta chain sequence. Its matching antigen is unknown. The CDR3 consists of 15 residues. Germline-derived CDR1 and CDR2 are SEHNR and FQNEAQ (reference sequence). V lost 5 bases to trimming and J lost 3 bases; unmatched junction nucleotides: 8. The table came from immunoSEQ multiplex PCR; TCRdb's copy has only in-frame clones and leaves some out. The table has roughly 150,000 clones, 93% seen once. These data come from a study of T cell responses to AZD1222 COVID-19 vaccine. General observations from the study: Unmutated variant regions reportedly attract nearly half of all spike-specific TCRs.

The source of this sequence is an adult in good health. This sample comprised peripheral blood, obtained on day 0 of AZD1222 vaccination. The V gene is TRBV7-9, the J gene TRBJ1-1; TRBD1 aligns across 8 bases. For the CDR3, the DNA is TGTGCCAGCAGCATCCAGGGGGCCGGGCACACTGAAGCTTTCTTT. Translation gives CASSIQGAGHTEAFF.